The sample holds one count of the clone carrying this T cell receptor (beta chain). Trimming at V came to 2 bases and at J to 2 bases, leaving 1 base not matched to a gene. Germline CDR1 MNHNY, CDR2 SVGAGI (reference sequence). The CDR3 length is 15 residues. Stimulators, around 200,000 irradiated and violet-dye-labeled cells, were plated with around 200,000 CFSE-labeled responder cells. CD4 and CD8 responders that proliferated in the reaction were FACS-sorted. The sample belongs to a study of graft-versus-host responses after intestinal transplantation. Across the study: Multivisceral, liver-intestinal, or isolated intestinal grafts were transplanted into recipients. Recipients across the board were started on anti-thymocyte globulin induction, then kept on tacrolimus and steroids for around three years. Whole-study results and caveats: Early declines in HvG clones that occurred post-transplant were associated with peak circulating GvH clone levels.

Clones were sequenced by immunoSEQ multiplex PCR, and TCRdb holds only the in-frame ones, with some missing. The sample has 17,000 or so clones, 38% seen once. The rearrangement joins TRBV6-6 to TRBJ2-7, with 12 bases that match TRBD2. The receptor was isolated from a human patient who received an intestinal transplant. The sample was alloreactive CD8+ T cells from a mixed lymphocyte reaction culture, taken before intestinal transplant. Subset specified: CFSE-low proliferating T cells sorted from roughly six-day pre-transplant mixed lymphocyte reaction (GvH or HvG direction). CDR3 nucleotide sequence: TGTGCCAGCAGTTACCGGACTAGCGGGACCTACGAGCAGTACTTC. Translated, it gives CASSYRTSGTYEQYF.